The next 9 T cell receptor beta chains were all read from a single sample in a study of shared clonotypes between healthy human individuals. Some clones are missing from TCRdb's copy, which holds only in-frame ones; the method was immunoSEQ multiplex PCR. The sample lists around 1.4 million clones; less than 99% were seen once. The sequencing sample was made of naive CD4+ T cells sorted from blood. Subset of the sample: CD45RA+ positively selected. Every receptor here comes from a man aged 25-40 years in good health.

The chain recombines TRBV5-1 with TRBJ2-2; D is unresolved. The CDR3 loop spans 15 amino acids. CDR1 is SGHRS and CDR2 is YFSETQ in the germline V gene. Between the trimmed V and J ends, which lost 3 bases and 4 bases, there was a span of 13 bases. CDR3 DNA sequence: TGCGCCAGCAGCTGGGATTCGGGTATCACCGGGGAGCTGTTTTTT. This gives the protein CASSWDSGITGELFF.

V usage is TRBV2 and J usage is TRBJ2-2, with 11 bases identical to TRBD1. Trimming cost V 6 bases and J 6 bases; bases outside gene matches: 6. Germline assignment: CDR1 SNHLY and CDR2 FYNNEI. The CDR3 length is 15 residues. CDR3 residues: CASRERTGGAGELFF. CDR3 DNA sequence: TGTGCCAGCAGAGAGAGGACAGGGGGCGCCGGGGAGCTGTTTTTT.

The chain links TRBV10-3 to TRBJ2-7; the match to TRBD2 covers 7 bases. CDR1 and CDR2 (germline): ENHRY, SYGVKD. The V gene end was trimmed by 2 bases and the J gene end by 4 bases; junction bases not matched to a gene: 8. CDR3 length equals 15 residues. CDR3 sequence: CAISERGGREYEQYF. The CDR3 coding sequence is TGTGCCATCAGTGAGAGAGGTGGGAGGGAATACGAGCAGTACTTC.

A single count supports this clone. The chain combines TRBV29-1 with TRBJ2-5, with D perhaps matching TRBD1 or TRBD2 (6 bases each). V gave up 1 base and J gave up 7 bases, with 16 bases separating them. This CDR3 comprises 14 residues. Germline V gene data show CDR1 as SQVTM and CDR2 as ANQGSEA. The DNA of the CDR3 is TGCAGCGTTGAAGTTCTCCGGGGGCCTGGGACCCAGTACTTC. Translated: CSVEVLRGPGTQYF.

Here the CDR3 reads CSVCPGQGGTDTQYF. The CDR3 coding sequence is TGCAGCGTTTGCCCCGGACAGGGCGGAACAGATACGCAGTATTTT. The chain combines TRBV29-1 with TRBJ2-3, with TRBD1 identical over 8 bases. This CDR3 is 15 amino acids long. V lost 5 bases, J lost 3 bases, and 10 bases stayed unmatched. The germline gives CDR1 SQVTM, CDR2 ANQGSEA.

The rearrangement uses TRBV14 and TRBJ2-7, with D unclear. Germline V gene lookup returns CDR1 SGHDN and CDR2 FVKESK. The V and J ends lost 2 bases and 6 bases respectively, with 14 bases between them. The CDR3 loop spans 14 amino acids. The CDR3 reads CASSQPFKKSEQYF. The CDR3 nucleotides read TGTGCCAGCAGCCAACCGTTCAAGAAGAGCGAGCAGTACTTC.

The CDR3 here is CASSLSGQVRGYTF. As DNA, the CDR3 is TGTGCCAGCAGTTTATCGGGACAGGTTCGTGGCTACACCTTC. The rearrangement joins TRBV27 to TRBJ1-2; 8 bases are shared with TRBD1. This CDR3 region has 14 residues. Germline CDR1 MNHEY, CDR2 SMNVEV (reference sequence). V shed 0 bases and J 7 bases; nucleotides not matched to a gene: 4.

Concerning this clone: The sample has other DNA sequences that encode this CDR3 too. The chain uses TRBV18 and TRBJ2-1; perhaps TRBD1 as D (5 bases). Germline V CDR1 and CDR2: KGHSH, LQKENI. This CDR3 region has 13 residues. Between the trimmed V and J ends, which lost 2 bases and 6 bases, there was a span of 8 bases. This CDR3 is CASSPGQGNEQFF. The CDR3 region has the DNA TGTGCCAGCTCACCAGGGCAGGGCAATGAGCAGTTCTTC. Full variable domain (missing parts from reference TRBV18 and TRBJ2-1): NAGVMQNPRHLVRRRGQEARLRCSPMKGHSHVYWYRQLPEEGLKFMVYLQKENIIDESGMPKERFSAEFPKEGPSILRIQQVVRGDSAAYFCASSPGQGNEQFFGPGTRLTVL.

The rearrangement links TRBV7-9 to TRBJ2-7; 8 bases align to TRBD1. This CDR3 is 15 amino acids long. V was clipped by 0 bases and J by 4 bases; unmatched bases: 5. Germline CDR1 SEHNR, CDR2 FQNEAQ (reference sequence). The CDR3 DNA reads TGTGCCAGCAGCTTAGCGTTGGACAGGGAGTACGAGCAGTACTTC. This gives the protein CASSLALDREYEQYF.